This T cell receptor beta chain was sequenced in a study of blood T cell repertoires in COVID-19 (TCRdb year 2020). Regarding the research as a whole: Collaborator samples came from the United States, Italy and Spain and covered acute and convalescent phases of COVID-19. The material from the prospective study consisted of cDNA or gDNA derived from T cells, B-cell-depleted T cells, or PBMCs. Deeply sampled blood TCRbeta repertoires from subjects exposed to, actively infected with, or recovered from COVID-19 were included in the dataset. A freely available public database, intended as a resource for researchers studying the immune response to SARS-CoV-2, is where the repertoires were released. The samples were drawn from the first 160 participants of the ongoing ImmuneRACE study and from 950 to 1,500 subjects provided by 6 global collaborators. The sample metadata nearly always contained a de-identified subject ID, COVID-19 status, age in years and sex. Where HLA class I and class II types were available, the types were taken from metadata supplied by the sample provider, not from assay-based typing.

V is pruned by 6 bases and J by 11 bases, leaving 9 bases of the junction without a gene match. In the germline V gene (reference sequence), CDR1 corresponds to LNHDA and CDR2 to SQIVND. The CDR3 sequence holds 14 residues, the cysteine and phenylalanine included. Just CDR3 DNA is preserved here, 42 bases in frame from base 1. About this clone: The specificity of this receptor is unknown. Base qualities are missing; no much larger clone stands one base away.

The study at large found these results: The quantity of clinical and demographic metadata differed by source and by participant and was supplied without curation.

TCRbeta CDR3 regions were amplified from genomic DNA by means of the immunoSEQ Assay, a bias-controlled multiplex PCR. The paper's processing steps were these. The number of nucleated cells in each sample was estimated by amplification of reference gene primers within the assay. Sequence reads were collapsed and filtered to measure the absolute abundance of every unique TCRbeta CDR3 rearrangement. For each sample, productive Simpson clonality was calculated as the square root of Simpson's diversity index across productive rearrangements. Sourced from immuneACCESS, this table was stored by TCRdb with only in-frame sequences that have V and J called. A share of the clones is absent; for the studies checked, an unresolved V gene accounts for under half, and the remainder has no known explanation. V and J calls and clone size are copied from that table; D and trimming were computed from the DNA. This sample is represented by some 200,000 clones; roughly nine tenths of them were singletons. The ten largest make up approximately 3.8% of the sample.

Participants in the prospective study were aged roughly 18 to 90 years, lived in 20 to 30 United States geographic areas, and enrolled through a virtual design. In the prospective study, participants were assigned to cohorts based on the clinical history participants reported in a screening survey and a study questionnaire. In the prospective study, whole blood, serum and a nasopharyngeal or oropharyngeal swab were collected from each participant by mobile phlebotomists. Over an approximately two-month period, participants in the prospective study had the option of providing additional blood draws and questionnaires. Prospective study blood samples were shipped either frozen or at room temperature before DNA extraction.

The receptor comes from a young woman in a cohort exposed to, infected with or recovered from COVID-19 (not recorded which). The chain employs TRBV19 and TRBJ1-6; 8 nucleotides in the junction match TRBD1. Source material: PBMCs or T cells enriched from blood (not recorded which). This receptor has the CDR3 CASSLDRASPPLHF. The base sequence is TGTGCCAGTAGCTTGGACAGGGCAAGCCCACCCCTCCACTTT.